This is a list of T cell receptor beta chains from one sample in a study of monozygotic twins with inflammatory bowel disease. After re-calling the 5' RACE reads, TCRdb lists one entry per CDR3 protein, DNA absent. The sample totals around 450,000 distinct CDR3 sequences. The sequenced material came from blood. These receptors were collected from a human donor with ulcerative colitis or Crohn's disease, or a healthy co-twin of an affected twin (not recorded which). Both conserved end residues are part of each CDR3.

TRBV18	TRBJ1-1	CASSPGTGTSGTEAFF
TRBV6-6	TRBJ2-3	CASYNGGSDTQYF
TRBV5-1	TRBJ1-1	CASSSRTGGNTEAFF
TRBV11-2	TRBJ2-6	CASSSPTILGANVLTF
TRBV28	TRBJ2-2	CASSAIMTGYTGELFF
TRBV27	TRBJ2-7	CASSPLTGVWYEQYF
TRBV12-3/TRBV12-4	TRBJ1-1	CASSPDRVAFF
TRBV7-2	TRBJ2-5	CASSPTWGSQTQYF
TRBV29-1	TRBJ2-1	CSVEERAEQFF
TRBV10-3	TRBJ1-1	CAISESKPGGITEAFF
TRBV9	TRBJ2-1	CASSVATSGSVNEQFF
TRBV27	TRBJ2-1	CASSTLDRPGEQFF
TRBV10-3	TRBJ1-5	CASAQGRDNQPQHF
TRBV5-1	TRBJ1-5	CASSTGQGLDQPQHF
TRBV5-1	TRBJ1-1	CASSLLGGTEAFF
TRBV11-3	TRBJ2-1	CASSLVGGGPGEQFF
TRBV15	TRBJ1-2	CATSGDSAGGTYGYTF
TRBV30	TRBJ2-1	CAWNPGQGLNEQFF